The sequence of this TCR beta chain was determined in a study of cytomegalovirus exposure and HLA in healthy donors. Study-wide findings and caveats: The later analysis indicated that the majority of CMV-associated TCR beta chains appeared HLA-restricted.

A note on this clone: The antigen remains unidentified.

The PCR used 60 Vbeta and 13 Jbeta primers. Clones were read by immunoSEQ multiplex PCR, and TCRdb kept only the in-frame ones, dropping some. The sample has approximately 110,000 clones, over 70% seen once. The sample comprised PBMCs. This sequence originates from a woman aged 40 to 50 in good health and CMV-seronegative.

CDR3 nucleotide sequence: TGTGCCAGCAGCTTGGGCCCGGGTATCTCTGGAAACACCATATATTTT. This codes for CASSLGPGISGNTIYF. The chain couples TRBV5-6 to TRBJ1-3; D gene unclear. The V gene lost 0 bases and the J gene lost 0 bases, with 10 bases spanning the gap. This CDR3 is built from 16 residues. Germline CDR1 and CDR2: SGHDT and YYEEEE. The complete variable domain, with remaining parts taken from reference TRBV5-6 and TRBJ1-3, reads DAGVTQSPTHLIKTRGQQVTLRCSPKSGHDTVSWYQQALGQGPQFIFQYYEEEERQRGNFPDRFSGHQFPNYSSELNVNALLLGDSALYLCASSLGPGISGNTIYFGEGSWLTVV.